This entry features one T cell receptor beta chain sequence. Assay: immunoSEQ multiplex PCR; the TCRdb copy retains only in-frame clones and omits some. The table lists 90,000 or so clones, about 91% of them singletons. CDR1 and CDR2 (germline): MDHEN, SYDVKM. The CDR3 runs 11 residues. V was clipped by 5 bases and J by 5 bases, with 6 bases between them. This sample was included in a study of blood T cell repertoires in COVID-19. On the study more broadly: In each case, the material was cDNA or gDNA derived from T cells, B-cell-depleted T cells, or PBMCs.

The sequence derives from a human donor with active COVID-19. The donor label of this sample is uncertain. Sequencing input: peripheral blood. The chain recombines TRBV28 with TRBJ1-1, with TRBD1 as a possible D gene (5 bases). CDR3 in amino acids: CASSPGTEAFF. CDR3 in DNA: TGTGCCAGCAGTCCAGGGACTGAAGCTTTCTTT.